The subject of this entry is one T cell receptor (beta chain). What it binds is unknown. These data come from a study of vaccination effects on CD4 cells after COVID-19. The repertoire was sequenced with immunoSEQ multiplex PCR; TCRdb's copy has only in-frame clones and lacks some. This sample carries tens of thousands of clones, roughly 72% of them seen once, and the ten largest clones take approximately 3.7%. Germline CDR1 is MDHEN and CDR2 is SYDVKM. This CDR3 has 14 residues. Losses at the gene ends were 6 bases for V and 0 bases for J; bases not matched to a gene: 3. Broader study findings: Clonal contraction was marked in infection- and vaccine-induced clones late after vaccination. Nearly all vaccine-induced clones in healthy recipients recognized only SARS-CoV-2.

After expansion with viral peptide pools in the ViraFEST assay, antigen-specific CD4+ T cells were sequenced. Culture lasted about nine days before CD4+ T cell isolation. Nucleocapsid antibodies were negative in the vaccine recipients, who had never had SARS-CoV-2 infection. Sequenced material: CD4+ T cells from PBMCs cultured with HCoV-OC43 spike peptides, taken before COVID-19 vaccination. Subset described: HCoV-OC43 spike overlapping peptide pool stimulation. The receptor comes from a human donor who received a COVID-19 vaccine. The V and J genes are TRBV28 and TRBJ2-3; 7 bases fit TRBD1. For the CDR3, the DNA is TGTGCCAGCAGAGGGACAGTTAGCACAGATACGCAGTATTTT. Its protein product is CASRGTVSTDTQYF.